This entry lists 20 T cell receptor beta chains sequenced from one sample in a study of blood T cells in healthy people across ages. With a J-beta primer mix and a sample-barcoded 5' primer, a second PCR ran roughly 6 to 11 cycles. One entry per CDR3 protein results from TCRdb running MiXCR on the 5' RACE reads. The sample lists around 2 million distinct CDR3 sequences; roughly 43% were seen once. What was sequenced was blood. All receptors derive from a human donor in good health.

The rearrangement joins TRBV5-6 to TRBJ2-7; a weak D match, TRBD2 (6 bases). V was cut by 0 bases and J by 4 bases, with 20 bases left in between. Looked up from germline, CDR1 is SGHDT and CDR2 is YYEEEE. This CDR3 comprises 17 residues. The CDR3 DNA reads TGTGCCAGCAGCTTGGCGGGGGTCGAAAGTAATTCGTACGAGCAGTACTTC. This translates into CASSLAGVESNSYEQYF. Together with reference TRBV5-6 and TRBJ2-7, the CDR3 gives the full variable domain: DAGVTQSPTHLIKTRGQQVTLRCSPKSGHDTVSWYQQALGQGPQFIFQYYEEEERQRGNFPDRFSGHQFPNYSSELNVNALLLGDSALYLCASSLAGVESNSYEQYFGPGTRLTVT.

This clonotype came up a few times. The chain employs TRBV28 and TRBJ2-7; D possibly corresponds to TRBD2 (6 bases). This CDR3 is built from 14 residues. The germline V and J ends were trimmed by 5 bases and 4 bases, with 15 bases remaining between them. Looked up from germline, CDR1 is MDHEN and CDR2 is SYDVKM. This chain's CDR3 is CASSPSGSVYEQYF. For the CDR3, the DNA is TGTGCCAGCAGTCCTTCCGGGAGCGTTTACGAGCAGTACTTC.

The chain carries TRBV27 and TRBJ1-1; 9 bases fit TRBD1. CDR3 size: 13 residues. V lost 6 bases and J lost 7; bases outside the gene matches: 6. Germline V gives CDR1 MNHEY, CDR2 SMNVEV (reference sequence). CDR3 sequence: CASRETGGLEAFF. CDR3 coding DNA: TGTGCCAGCAGAGAGACAGGGGGGCTTGAAGCTTTCTTT.

This clonotype was observed a few times. V and J are TRBV12-5 and TRBJ2-7; D is uncertain. Germline assignment: CDR1 LGHNT and CDR2 FRNRAP. Trimming pared 0 bases from V and 4 bases from J, leaving 4 bases between. The length of the CDR3 is 12 residues. CDR3 coding DNA: TGTGCTAGTGGTTTGGTACATTACGAGCAGTACTTC. Its protein product is CASGLVHYEQYF.

V usage is TRBV20-1 and J usage is TRBJ2-4, with TRBD1 matching over 12 bases. This CDR3 contains 15 residues. Germline V gives CDR1 DFQATT, CDR2 SNEGSKA (reference sequence). V was clipped by 3 bases and J by 7 bases; unmatched bases: 7. DNA for the CDR3: TGCAGTGCTAGCATTCCGGGACAGGGGGCTAACATTCAGTACTTC. It yields the protein CSASIPGQGANIQYF.

This clonotype was seen only a few times. The chain uses TRBV4-2 and TRBJ2-3; 10 nucleotides match TRBD2. Germline V gene lookup returns CDR1 LGHNA and CDR2 YNFKEQ. This CDR3 is 15 amino acids long. Losses at the gene ends were 0 bases for V and 6 bases for J; bases not matched to a gene: 3. CDR3: CASSQESGGADTQYF. The CDR3 DNA is TGTGCCAGCAGCCAAGAGAGCGGGGGGGCTGATACGCAGTATTTT.

In DNA form, the CDR3 reads TGTGCCAGCAGCTTAGGACAGGGTTTGGGCTACGAGCAGTACTTC. It specifies CASSLGQGLGYEQYF. The rearrangement links TRBV7-7 to TRBJ2-4; 7 bases are shared with TRBD1. The last part of the DNA fits TRBJ2-7 better; the J call may be wrong. The CDR3 extends over 15 amino acids. Germline V lookup: CDR1 SSHAT, CDR2 FNYEAQ (reference sequence).

The chain links TRBV6-2 or TRBV6-3 to TRBJ1-5; 9 nucleotides match TRBD1. Germline CDR1 and CDR2: MNHEY and SVGEGT. This CDR3 contains 16 residues. J lost 1 base, V lost 5 bases, and 6 bases had no gene match. The CDR3 sequence is CASSRTGGSSNQPQHF. CDR3 DNA: TGTGCCAGCAGTCGTACAGGGGGCTCAAGCAATCAGCCCCAGCATTTT.

The chain has TRBV7-3 and TRBJ2-7; tentatively, D is TRBD2 (6 bases). The V gene lost 4 bases and the J gene lost 8 bases, with 15 bases spanning the gap. Germline assignment: CDR1 SGHTA and CDR2 FQGTGA. The length of the CDR3 is 13 residues. The CDR3 protein is CASSSNRGTKQYF. CDR3 coding DNA: TGTGCCAGCAGCTCCAATCGGGGGACCAAGCAGTACTTC. Looking up the rest from reference TRBV7-3 and TRBJ2-7 gives the full variable domain: GAGVSQTPSNKVTEKGKYVELRCDPISGHTALYWYRQSLGQGPEFLIYFQGTGAADDSGLPNDRFFAVRPEGSVSTLKIQRTERGDSAVYLCASSSNRGTKQYFGPGTRLTVT.

The V call is TRBV10-3, the J call TRBJ1-6; D gene uncertain. V was pared by 3 bases and J by 14 bases, with 11 bases between. Germline V gene lookup returns CDR1 ENHRY and CDR2 SYGVKD. The CDR3 has 12 residues. As DNA, the CDR3 is TGTGCCATCAGTGACTCTGGTAGTTCCCTCCACTTT. It encodes CAISDSGSSLHF.

This clonotype was observed a handful of times. This sequence joins TRBV6-5 and TRBJ1-2; D not certain. Trimming left V 8 bases short and J 4 bases short, with 8 bases between. Germline loops: CDR1 MNHEY, CDR2 SVGAGI. This CDR3 region has 11 residues. The CDR3 here is CASGSSYGYTF. DNA for the CDR3: TGTGCCAGCGGCAGTTCCTATGGCTACACCTTC.

The chain carries TRBV24-1 and TRBJ2-1, with D perhaps matching TRBD1 (7 bases). The CDR3 is 17 residues long. Germline lookup yields CDR1 KGHDR and CDR2 SFDVKD. The V and J ends lost 3 bases and 0 bases respectively, with 14 bases between them. The CDR3 sequence is CATSDPTQGGSYNEQFF. CDR3 coding DNA: TGTGCCACCAGTGATCCCACCCAGGGGGGCTCCTACAATGAGCAGTTCTTC.

This clonotype was found a few times. V usage is TRBV12-3 or TRBV12-4 and J usage is TRBJ1-2; D not certain. This CDR3 spans 13 amino acids. Between the trimmed V and J ends, which lost 3 bases and 4 bases, there was a span of 9 bases. The CDR3 DNA sequence: TGTGCCAGCAGTTTCCTACGGGGCTATGGCTACACCTTC. Protein sequence: CASSFLRGYGYTF.

This clonotype was seen at least ten times. The chain carries TRBV11-2 and TRBJ2-5, with D uncertain. Between the trimmed V and J ends, which lost 3 bases and 4 bases, there was a span of 9 bases. This CDR3 contains 13 residues. Germline-derived CDR1 and CDR2 are SGHAT and FQNNGV. The CDR3 sequence: CASSFGSGETQYF. In DNA, the CDR3 is TGTGCCAGCAGCTTCGGTTCAGGAGAGACCCAGTACTTC.

The chain recombines TRBV20-1 with TRBJ2-5; D unclear. The CDR3 runs to 13 residues. Germline V gene data show CDR1 as DFQATT and CDR2 as SNEGSKA (reference sequence). V was pared by 1 base and J by 2 bases, with 8 bases between. CDR3 coding DNA: TGCAGTGCTAGAGGTCTCCAGCAAGAGACCCAGTACTTC. This codes for CSARGLQQETQYF.

This clonotype was picked up many times. V gene TRBV7-8 combines with J gene TRBJ2-5; the match to TRBD2 covers 8 bases. Looked up from germline, CDR1 is SGHVS and CDR2 is FQNEAQ. With V trimmed by 2 bases and J by 4 bases, 12 bases remained unmatched. This CDR3 is 17 amino acids long. The DNA of the CDR3 is TGTGCCAGCAGCTTATTATACCGGGGGGGGGCCGCAGAGACCCAGTACTTC. Its protein is CASSLLYRGGAAETQYF.

In the case of this clonotype: The germline gene is not matched at one end of the junction; a read error may be the cause. The rearrangement links TRBV4-3 to TRBJ2-1; no firm D call. Germline lookup yields CDR1 LGHNA and CDR2 YSLEER. This CDR3 has 17 amino acids. CDR3 in amino acids: CASSQDQSPAAYNEQFF. The CDR3 bases are TGCGCCAGTAGCCAAGATCAATCCCCCGCAGCCTACAATGAGCAGTTCTTC.

The sample holds a few counts of this clonotype. J is TRBJ2-1 and V is TRBV29-1; D possibly matches TRBD1 or TRBD2 (6 bases each). The CDR3 runs to 15 residues. Germline loops: CDR1 SQVTM, CDR2 ANQGSEA. V lost 1 base, J lost 5 bases, and 15 bases lay in between. CDR3 residues: CSVEVFGGANNEQFF. The CDR3 DNA reads TGCAGCGTTGAAGTATTCGGGGGCGCGAACAATGAGCAGTTCTTC.

This clonotype was counted between two and nine times. The rearrangement links TRBV7-2 to TRBJ1-2; TRBD1 might be the D (5 bases). The CDR3 has 16 amino acids. V gave up 3 bases and J gave up 6 bases, with 20 bases separating them. Per germline, CDR1 SGHTA and CDR2 FQGNSA. The CDR3 here is CASSLTPAGNFNGYTF. CDR3 in DNA: TGTGCCAGCAGCTTGACTCCGGCAGGGAATTTCAATGGCTACACCTTC.

CDR3 loop: CLGGSTDTQYF. The CDR3 DNA reads TGTTTGGGCGGTAGCACAGATACGCAGTATTTT. The V call is TRBV5-8, the J call TRBJ2-3; D not resolved. In germline, CDR1 is SGHTS, CDR2 YDEGEE. The CDR3 contains 11 residues.